This TCR beta chain was identified in a study of blood T cells in healthy people across ages. On the study more broadly: For every two T cells, template switching captured about one barcoded beta molecule.

About 10 milliliters of peripheral blood were drawn from each donor into EDTA-treated tubes. The second PCR ran about 7 to 12 cycles with a sample-barcoded 5' primer and J-beta primers. TCRdb fed the 5' RACE reads into MiXCR, producing one record per CDR3 protein. This table has about 640,000 distinct CDR3 sequences, approximately 30% appearing once. The CDR3 loop spans 16 amino acids. CDR1 is SNHLY and CDR2 is FYNNEI in the germline V gene. V gave up 0 bases and J gave up 6 bases, with 17 bases separating them. This clonotype occurred many times. Sequenced sample: blood. This rearrangement joins TRBV2 to TRBJ1-2, with D perhaps TRBD1 (5 bases). The source is a woman older than 75 in good health. CDR3 protein: CASSEALPGFMDGYTF. DNA for the CDR3: TGTGCCAGCAGTGAAGCGCTGCCAGGGTTTATGGATGGCTACACCTTC.